This passage covers 11 T cell receptor beta chains from one sample sequenced in a study of siplizumab effects on memory and regulatory T cells. Some clones are missing from TCRdb's copy, which holds only in-frame ones; the method was immunoSEQ multiplex PCR. In the table there are about 120,000 clones, about 94% of which are singletons. The source material was non-Treg CD4+ T cells sorted from blood. These receptors all stem from a human donor in good health.

This rearrangement joins TRBV4-1 to TRBJ2-5; unclear D gene. CDR1 and CDR2 (germline): MGHRA, YSYEKL. The CDR3 length is 13 residues. The ends were cut back, 1 base at V and 1 base at J, with 4 bases in the middle. The CDR3 nucleotides read TGCGCCAGCAGCCAAGGTGTCCAAGAGACCCAGTACTTC. Its translation: CASSQGVQETQYF.

The rearrangement uses TRBV6-1 and TRBJ1-1, with unresolved D. The ends were cut back, 7 bases at V and 3 bases at J, with 12 bases in the middle. This CDR3 region has 13 residues. Germline V CDR1 and CDR2: MNHNS, SASEGT. The CDR3 DNA reads as TGTGCCAGCAACCTGCGGAGGGACACTGAAGCTTTCTTT. Encoded protein: CASNLRRDTEAFF.

This clone was observed a single time. The rearrangement links TRBV5-1 to TRBJ1-1, with a weak D call TRBD1 (5 bases). Trimming pared 4 bases from V and 1 base from J, leaving 11 bases between. The CDR3 runs 14 residues. The germline CDR1 and CDR2 sequences are SGHRS and YFSETQ. The CDR3 nucleotides are TGCGCCAGCAGCCTTGACAGACCGAACACTGAAGCTTTCTTT. Translation gives CASSLDRPNTEAFF.

V and J are TRBV14 and TRBJ2-7, with no clear D. V was shortened by 4 bases and J by 0 bases, with 13 bases between the two germline ends. From germline, CDR1 is SGHDN and CDR2 FVKESK. The CDR3 is made up of 15 amino acids. CDR3 region: CASSPPSGNSYEQYF. The DNA of the CDR3 is TGTGCCAGCAGCCCACCTTCTGGAAACTCCTACGAGCAGTACTTC.

CDR3 sequence (DNA): TGTGCCAGCAGTTTATCTGGCTTAAGAGCCAAAAACATTCAGTACTTC. Its translation: CASSLSGLRAKNIQYF. This chain connects TRBV27 to TRBJ2-4; D unclear. Per germline, CDR1 MNHEY and CDR2 SMNVEV (reference sequence). Trimming took 0 bases from V and 0 from J, leaving 9 bases between them. The CDR3 length is 16 residues.

In this sample, this clone turned up once. The rearrangement joins TRBV6-1 to TRBJ2-7; 7 bases align to TRBD1. Unmatched junction bases numbered 5, after V lost 6 bases and J lost 0 bases. There are 14 residues in the CDR3. Germline lookup yields CDR1 MNHNS and CDR2 SASEGT. CDR3 bases: TGTGCCAGCAGCCCCAGGGGGAGCTCCTACGAGCAGTACTTC. This sequence encodes CASSPRGSSYEQYF.

This clone came up a few times. The rearrangement links TRBV19 to TRBJ1-3; D not resolved. Trimming left V 6 bases short and J 0 bases short, with 18 bases between. From germline, CDR1 is LNHDA and CDR2 SQIVND (reference sequence). CDR3 length: 17 residues. CDR3 protein: CASRDQPSPRSGNTIYF. CDR3 DNA sequence: TGTGCCAGTAGGGACCAACCCTCCCCGCGCTCTGGAAACACCATATATTTT.

This chain uses TRBV7-2 with TRBJ1-2; D is perhaps TRBD1 (5 bases). The germline V and J ends were trimmed by 6 bases and 4 bases, with 12 bases remaining between them. In germline, CDR1 is SGHTA, CDR2 FQGNSA. The CDR3 is 13 residues long. CDR3 sequence: CASSVTGGYGYTF. The DNA for the CDR3 is TGTGCCAGCAGTGTTACAGGTGGCTATGGCTACACCTTC.

The gene calls are TRBV5-1 and TRBJ1-3; D possibly corresponds to TRBD1 (5 bases). This CDR3 contains 15 residues. Germline values: CDR1 SGHRS, CDR2 YFSETQ. V lost 4 bases, J lost 3 bases, and 14 bases lay in between. The CDR3 spells CASSRADNLGNTIYF. CDR3 sequence (DNA): TGCGCCAGCAGCAGAGCGGACAACCTTGGAAACACCATATATTTT.

CDR3: CASGLRPDGNTQYF. CDR3 coding DNA: TGTGCTAGTGGCTTACGACCCGACGGAAATACGCAGTATTTT. The chain recombines TRBV12-5 with TRBJ2-3; no definite D call. V lost 6 bases to trimming and J lost 7 bases, with 17 bases between them. CDR1 and CDR2 (germline): LGHNT, FRNRAP. The CDR3 contains 14 residues.

This clone was seen just once. This chain connects TRBV7-2 to TRBJ2-5; D remains unclear. The J call could be wrong; TRBJ2-7 is a better fit for the DNA end. Germline V gene data show CDR1 as SGHTA and CDR2 as FQGNSA. The CDR3 has 12 amino acids. The DNA of the CDR3 is TGTGCCAGCAGCAGTCCAGCCTACGAGCAGTACTTC. Its protein is CASSSPAYEQYF.